This entry concerns a single TCR beta chain. What it binds is unknown. The source of the sample is a study of T cell responses to AZD1222 COVID-19 vaccine. Study outcomes and limitations: None of the repertoires were sampled until the peak T cell response had passed. Among AZD1222 vaccinees, only 6 or 7 were seropositive at baseline.

Germline CDR1 reads LGHDT; CDR2 reads YNNKEL (reference sequence). The CDR3 covers 15 residues. The V end was cut by 3 bases, the J end by 5 bases, with 17 bases between. Using immunoSEQ multiplex PCR, the repertoire was profiled, and TCRdb retains in-frame clones only, with some absent. Seen here are 98,000 or so clones, around nine tenths observed once, and the top ten hold approximately 15%. The chain joins TRBV3-1 (or the pseudogene TRBV3-2) to TRBJ2-7; D could derive from TRBD1 or TRBD2 (6 bases each). The sample in question was peripheral blood, obtained 28 days after the second AZD1222 dose. The receptor comes from an adult who received the AZD1222 COVID-19 vaccine. Here the CDR3 DNA reads TGTGCCAGCAGCCAGTTTGCCGGGGGCGGGAACGAGCAGTACTTC. It translates to CASSQFAGGGNEQYF.